This T cell receptor (beta chain) was recovered during a study of blood T cell repertoires in COVID-19. V was trimmed by 6 bases and J by 2 bases, leaving 13 bases between them. CDR3 size: 15 residues. Germline V lookup: CDR1 LNHDA, CDR2 SQIVND (reference sequence). Authors' processing steps: Reference gene primer amplification gave estimated nucleated cell counts. Measured with immunoSEQ multiplex PCR; TCRdb has only the in-frame clones, and not every one. V, J and clone size derive from that table, while D and trimming were established from the DNA sequence. This table holds roughly 500,000 clones, 89% found once.

The TCR was taken from a young man with COVID-19, enrolled during active disease. This chain connects TRBV19 to TRBJ2-2, with a weak D call TRBD1 (6 bases). The material sequenced was peripheral blood. In DNA form, the CDR3 reads TGTGCCAGTAGCACCTGGACAGCAAACACCGGGGAGCTGTTTTTT. It encodes CASSTWTANTGELFF.